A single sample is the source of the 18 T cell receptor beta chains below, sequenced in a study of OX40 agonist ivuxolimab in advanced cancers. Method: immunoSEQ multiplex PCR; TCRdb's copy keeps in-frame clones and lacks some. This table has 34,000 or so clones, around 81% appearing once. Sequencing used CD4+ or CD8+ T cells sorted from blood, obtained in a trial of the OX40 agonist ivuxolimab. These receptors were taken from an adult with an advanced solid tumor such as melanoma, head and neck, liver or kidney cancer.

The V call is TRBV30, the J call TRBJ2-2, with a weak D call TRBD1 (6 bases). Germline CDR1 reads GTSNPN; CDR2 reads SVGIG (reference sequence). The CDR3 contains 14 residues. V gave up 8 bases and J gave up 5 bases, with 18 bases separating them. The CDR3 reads CAHKQGSWTGELFF. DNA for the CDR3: TGTGCCCACAAACAGGGATCGTGGACCGGGGAGCTGTTTTTT.

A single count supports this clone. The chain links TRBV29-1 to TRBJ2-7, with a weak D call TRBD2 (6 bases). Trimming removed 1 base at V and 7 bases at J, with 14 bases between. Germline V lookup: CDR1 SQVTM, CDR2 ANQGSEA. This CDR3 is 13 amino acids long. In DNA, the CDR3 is TGCAGCGTTGAAGGGTCCGGGGGAAGGGAGCAGTACTTC. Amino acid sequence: CSVEGSGGREQYF.

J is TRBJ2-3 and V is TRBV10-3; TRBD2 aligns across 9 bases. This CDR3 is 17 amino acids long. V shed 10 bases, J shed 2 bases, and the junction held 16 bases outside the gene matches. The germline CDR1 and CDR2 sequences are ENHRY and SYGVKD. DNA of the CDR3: TGTGCCACCTGGGGGGGTAGCGGGGGCCACTCCACAGATACGCAGTATTTT. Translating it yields CATWGGSGGHSTDTQYF.

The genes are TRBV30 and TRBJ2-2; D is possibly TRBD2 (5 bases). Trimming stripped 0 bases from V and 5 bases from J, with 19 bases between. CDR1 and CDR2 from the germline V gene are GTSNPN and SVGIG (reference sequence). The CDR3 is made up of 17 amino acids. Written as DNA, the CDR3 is TGTGCCTGGAGTGTCAGGACTCAATTTAGGAGGACCGGGGAGCTGTTTTTT. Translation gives CAWSVRTQFRRTGELFF.

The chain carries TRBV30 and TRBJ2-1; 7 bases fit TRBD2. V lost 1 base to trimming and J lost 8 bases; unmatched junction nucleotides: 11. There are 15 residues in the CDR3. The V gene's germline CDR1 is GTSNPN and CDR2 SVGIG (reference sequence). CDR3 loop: CAWSGGEGRSDEQFF. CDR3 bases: TGTGCCTGGAGTGGGGGGGAGGGCCGGTCGGATGAGCAGTTCTTC.

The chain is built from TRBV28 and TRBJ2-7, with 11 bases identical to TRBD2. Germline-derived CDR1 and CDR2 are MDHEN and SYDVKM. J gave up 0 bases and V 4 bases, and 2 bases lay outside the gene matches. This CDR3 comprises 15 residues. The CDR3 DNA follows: TGTGCCAGCAGTTCTAGCGGGGGGTACTCCTACGAGCAGTACTTC. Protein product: CASSSSGGYSYEQYF.

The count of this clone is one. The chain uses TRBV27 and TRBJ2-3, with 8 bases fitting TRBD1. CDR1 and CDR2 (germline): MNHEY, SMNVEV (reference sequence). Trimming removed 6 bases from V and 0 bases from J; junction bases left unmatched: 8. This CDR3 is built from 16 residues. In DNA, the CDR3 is TGTGCCAGCAGCCTGACAGGGGCGTTTAGCACAGATACGCAGTATTTT. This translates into CASSLTGAFSTDTQYF.

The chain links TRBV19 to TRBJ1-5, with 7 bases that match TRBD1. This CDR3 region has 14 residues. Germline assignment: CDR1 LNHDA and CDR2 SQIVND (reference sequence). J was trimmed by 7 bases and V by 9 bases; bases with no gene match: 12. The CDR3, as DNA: TGTGCCAGCACCCGATTGACAGGGAACCAGCCCCAGCATTTT. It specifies CASTRLTGNQPQHF.

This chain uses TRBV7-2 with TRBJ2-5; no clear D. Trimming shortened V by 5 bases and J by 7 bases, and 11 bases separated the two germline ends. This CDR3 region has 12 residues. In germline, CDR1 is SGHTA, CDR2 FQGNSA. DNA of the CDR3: TGTGCCAGCAGCCCCGAAGATGGGACCCAGTACTTC. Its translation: CASSPEDGTQYF.

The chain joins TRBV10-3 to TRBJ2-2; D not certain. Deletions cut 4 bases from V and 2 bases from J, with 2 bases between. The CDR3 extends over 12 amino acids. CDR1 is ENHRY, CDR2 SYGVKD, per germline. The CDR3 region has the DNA TGTGCCATCAGTGTCAACACCGGGGAGCTGTTTTTT. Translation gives CAISVNTGELFF.

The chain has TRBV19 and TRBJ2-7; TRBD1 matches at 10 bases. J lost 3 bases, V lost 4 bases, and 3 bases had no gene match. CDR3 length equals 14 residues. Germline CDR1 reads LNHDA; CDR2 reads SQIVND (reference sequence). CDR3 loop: CASSKGTGDYEQYF. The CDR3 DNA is TGTGCCAGTAGTAAGGGGACAGGGGACTACGAGCAGTACTTC.

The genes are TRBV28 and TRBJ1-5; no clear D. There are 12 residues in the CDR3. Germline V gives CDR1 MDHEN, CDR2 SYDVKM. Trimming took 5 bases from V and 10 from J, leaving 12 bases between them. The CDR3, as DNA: TGTGCCAGCAGTCCCCCCCGAGGCCCCCAGCATTTT. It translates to CASSPPRGPQHF.

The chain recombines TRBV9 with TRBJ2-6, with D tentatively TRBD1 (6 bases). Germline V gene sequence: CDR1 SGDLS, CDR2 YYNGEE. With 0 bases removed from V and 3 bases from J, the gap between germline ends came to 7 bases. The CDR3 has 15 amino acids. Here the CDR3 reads CASSVEGVGANVLTF. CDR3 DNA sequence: TGTGCCAGCAGCGTAGAGGGGGTTGGGGCCAACGTCCTGACTTTC.

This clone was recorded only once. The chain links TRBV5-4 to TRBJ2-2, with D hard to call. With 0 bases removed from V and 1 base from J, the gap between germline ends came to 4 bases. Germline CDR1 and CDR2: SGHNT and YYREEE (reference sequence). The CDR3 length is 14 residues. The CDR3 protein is CASSLAQNTGELFF. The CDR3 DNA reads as TGTGCCAGCAGCTTGGCACAGAACACCGGGGAGCTGTTTTTT.

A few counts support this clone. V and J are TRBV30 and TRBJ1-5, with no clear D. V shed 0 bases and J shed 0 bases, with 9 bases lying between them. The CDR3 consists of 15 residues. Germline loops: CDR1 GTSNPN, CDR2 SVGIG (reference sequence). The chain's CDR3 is CAWSVGVDSNQPQHF. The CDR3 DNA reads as TGTGCCTGGAGTGTAGGCGTGGATAGCAATCAGCCCCAGCATTTT. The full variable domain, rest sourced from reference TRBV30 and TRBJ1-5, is SQTIHQWPATLVQPVGSPLSLECTVEGTSNPNLYWYRQAAGRGLQLLFYSVGIGQISSEVPQNLSASRPQDRQFILSSKKLLLSDSGFYLCAWSVGVDSNQPQHFGDGTRLSIL.

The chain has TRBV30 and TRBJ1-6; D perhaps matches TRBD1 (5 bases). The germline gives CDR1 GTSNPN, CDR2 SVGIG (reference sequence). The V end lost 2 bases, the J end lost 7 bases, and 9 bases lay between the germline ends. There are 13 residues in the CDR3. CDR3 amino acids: CAWSPGPNSPLHF. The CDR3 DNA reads TGTGCCTGGAGTCCGGGACCCAATTCACCCCTCCACTTT.

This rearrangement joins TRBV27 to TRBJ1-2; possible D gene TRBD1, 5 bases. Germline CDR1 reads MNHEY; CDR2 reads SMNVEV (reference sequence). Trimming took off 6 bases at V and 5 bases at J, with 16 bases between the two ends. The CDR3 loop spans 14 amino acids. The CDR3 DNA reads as TGTGCCAGCAGAGCCCGGGGACTCCATTATGGCTACACCTTC. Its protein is CASRARGLHYGYTF.

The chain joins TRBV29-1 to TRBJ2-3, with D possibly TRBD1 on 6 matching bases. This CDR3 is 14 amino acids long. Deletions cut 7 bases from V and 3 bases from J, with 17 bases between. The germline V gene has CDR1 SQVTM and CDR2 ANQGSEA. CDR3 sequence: CSASPTGFTDTQYF. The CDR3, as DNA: TGCAGCGCCTCCCCGACAGGTTTTACAGATACGCAGTATTTT.